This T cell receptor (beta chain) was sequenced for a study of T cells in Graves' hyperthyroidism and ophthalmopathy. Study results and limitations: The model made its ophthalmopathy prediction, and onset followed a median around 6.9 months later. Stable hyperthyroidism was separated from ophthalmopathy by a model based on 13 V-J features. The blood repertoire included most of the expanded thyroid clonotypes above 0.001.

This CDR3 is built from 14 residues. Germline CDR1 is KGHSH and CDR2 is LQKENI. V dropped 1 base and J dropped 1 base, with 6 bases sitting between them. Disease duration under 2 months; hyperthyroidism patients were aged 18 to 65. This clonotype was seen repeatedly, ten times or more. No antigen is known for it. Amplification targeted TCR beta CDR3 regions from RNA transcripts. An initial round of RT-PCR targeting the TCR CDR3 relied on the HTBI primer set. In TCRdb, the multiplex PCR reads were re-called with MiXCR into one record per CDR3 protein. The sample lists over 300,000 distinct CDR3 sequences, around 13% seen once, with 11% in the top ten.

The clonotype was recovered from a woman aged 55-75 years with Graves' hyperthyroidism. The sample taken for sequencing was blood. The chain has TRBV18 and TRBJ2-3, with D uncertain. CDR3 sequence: CASSPRDRTDTQYF. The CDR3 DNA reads TGTGCCAGCTCACCACGCGACCGCACAGATACGCAGTATTTT.